This TCR beta chain originates from a study of identifying expanded T cells in peripheral blood. The sample holds one count of this clone. Its antigen is undetermined. Some clones are missing from TCRdb's copy, which holds only in-frame ones; the method was immunoSEQ multiplex PCR. The repertoire holds about 78,000 clones, about four fifths seen once, with 18% in the top ten. Healthy donors had no documented immune events, such as infections, while sampled. Study-wide results and limits: About 1.3 clones differed between technical replicates, versus 16.4 and 19 over time. Across healthy donors, higher total template counts meant significantly greater roughly two-week count variance.

Sequencing used blood. This sequence was found in a person aged 18-70 years in good health.

For the CDR3, the DNA is TGTGCCAGCAGCCAAGTACGTAGCACAGATACGCAGTATTTT. Encoded protein: CASSQVRSTDTQYF. The rearrangement uses TRBV14 and TRBJ2-3; D unclear. This CDR3 is 14 amino acids long. The V end lost 1 base, the J end lost 0 bases, and 5 bases lay between the germline ends. The germline V gene encodes CDR1 SGHDN and CDR2 FVKESK.